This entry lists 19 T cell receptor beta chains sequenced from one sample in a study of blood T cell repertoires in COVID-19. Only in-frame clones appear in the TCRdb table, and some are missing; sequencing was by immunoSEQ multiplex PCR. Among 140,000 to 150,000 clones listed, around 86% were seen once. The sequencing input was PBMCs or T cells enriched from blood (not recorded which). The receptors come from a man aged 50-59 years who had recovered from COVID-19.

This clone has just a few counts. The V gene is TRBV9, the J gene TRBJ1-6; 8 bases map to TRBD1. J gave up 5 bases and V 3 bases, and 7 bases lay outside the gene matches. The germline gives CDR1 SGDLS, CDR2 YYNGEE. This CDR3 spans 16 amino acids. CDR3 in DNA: TGTGCCAGCAGCGCTCGGACAGGGTCAGATAATTCACCCCTCCACTTT. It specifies CASSARTGSDNSPLHF.

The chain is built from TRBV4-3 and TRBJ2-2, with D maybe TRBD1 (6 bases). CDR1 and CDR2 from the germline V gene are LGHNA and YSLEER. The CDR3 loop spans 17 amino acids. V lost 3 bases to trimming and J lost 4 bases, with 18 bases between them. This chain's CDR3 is CASSHAGPTGTTGELFF. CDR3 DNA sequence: TGCGCCAGCAGCCATGCCGGACCGACAGGAACCACCGGGGAGCTGTTTTTT.

CDR3: CATSAASGRSVETQYF. The CDR3 DNA sequence: TGTGCCACCAGTGCGGCTAGCGGGAGATCGGTAGAGACCCAGTACTTC. J is TRBJ2-5 and V is TRBV24-1; TRBD2 aligns across 10 bases. The CDR3 has 16 residues. The V gene end was trimmed by 5 bases and the J gene end by 4 bases; junction bases not matched to a gene: 9. Germline V gene lookup returns CDR1 KGHDR and CDR2 SFDVKD.

In DNA, the CDR3 is TGTGCCAGCAGTGAAGTGGGGGCGCAGTACGTC. Translated: CASSEVGAQYV. This sequence joins TRBV2 and TRBJ2-7, with D tentatively TRBD1 (6 bases). The CDR3 contains 11 residues. Germline CDR1 is SNHLY and CDR2 is FYNNEI. V gave up 1 base and J gave up 9 bases, with 7 bases separating them.

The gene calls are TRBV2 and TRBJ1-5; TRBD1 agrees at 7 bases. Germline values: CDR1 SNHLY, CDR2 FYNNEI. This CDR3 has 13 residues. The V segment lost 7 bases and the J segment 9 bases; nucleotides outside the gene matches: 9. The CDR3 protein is CASNSDRARPQHF. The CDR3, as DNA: TGTGCCAGCAATTCCGACAGGGCCCGGCCCCAGCATTTT. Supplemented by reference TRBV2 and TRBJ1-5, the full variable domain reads EPEVTQTPSHQVTQMGQEVILRCVPISNHLYFYWYRQILGQKVEFLVSFYNNEISEKSEIFDDQFSVERPDGSNFTLKIRSTKLEDSAMYFCASNSDRARPQHFGDGTRLSIL.

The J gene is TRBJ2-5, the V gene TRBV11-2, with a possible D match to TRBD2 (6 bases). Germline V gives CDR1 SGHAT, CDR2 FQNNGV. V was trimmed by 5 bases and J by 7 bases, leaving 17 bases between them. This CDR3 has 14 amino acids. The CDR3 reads CASSPGLQRGTQYF. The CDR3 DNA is TGTGCCAGCAGCCCGGGACTCCAAAGGGGGACCCAGTACTTC.

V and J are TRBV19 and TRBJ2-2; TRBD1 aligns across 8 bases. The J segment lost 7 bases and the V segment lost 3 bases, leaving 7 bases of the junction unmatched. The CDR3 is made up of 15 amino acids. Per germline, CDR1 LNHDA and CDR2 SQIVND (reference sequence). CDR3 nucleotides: TGTGCCAGTAGTATTGTGACAGGGGTGGACGGGGAGCTGTTTTTT. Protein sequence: CASSIVTGVDGELFF.

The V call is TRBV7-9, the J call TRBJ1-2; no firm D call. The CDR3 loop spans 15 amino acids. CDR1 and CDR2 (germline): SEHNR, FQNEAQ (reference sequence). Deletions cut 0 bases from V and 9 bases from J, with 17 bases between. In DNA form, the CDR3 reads TGTGCCAGCAGCTTAGCACCACCGGCAGGTTGGAGCTACACCTTC. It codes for CASSLAPPAGWSYTF.

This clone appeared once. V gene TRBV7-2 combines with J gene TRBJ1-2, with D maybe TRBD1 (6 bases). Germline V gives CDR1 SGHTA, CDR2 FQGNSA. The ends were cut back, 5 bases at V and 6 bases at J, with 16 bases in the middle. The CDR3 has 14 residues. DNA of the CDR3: TGTGCCAGCAGCGGCACAGGGTTCAAGAATGGCTACACCTTC. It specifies CASSGTGFKNGYTF.

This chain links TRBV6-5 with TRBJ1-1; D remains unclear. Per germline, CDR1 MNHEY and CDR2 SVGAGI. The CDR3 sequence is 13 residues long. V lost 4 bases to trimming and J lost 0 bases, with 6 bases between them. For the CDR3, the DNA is TGTGCCAGCAGTTCCCACATGAACACTGAAGCTTTCTTT. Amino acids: CASSSHMNTEAFF.

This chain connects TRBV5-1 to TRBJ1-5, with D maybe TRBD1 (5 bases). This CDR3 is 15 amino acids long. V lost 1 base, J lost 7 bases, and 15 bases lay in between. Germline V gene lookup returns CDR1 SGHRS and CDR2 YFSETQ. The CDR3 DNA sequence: TGCGCCAGCAGCTTGACAGGAGAGAGCAGGCAGCCCCAGCATTTT. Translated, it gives CASSLTGESRQPQHF.

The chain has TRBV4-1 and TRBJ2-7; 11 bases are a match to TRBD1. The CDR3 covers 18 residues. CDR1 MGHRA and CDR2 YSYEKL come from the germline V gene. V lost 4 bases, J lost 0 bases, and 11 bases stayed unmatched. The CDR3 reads CASSLKGTGTGGSYEQYF. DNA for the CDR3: TGCGCCAGCAGCCTTAAGGGGACCGGGACAGGGGGCTCCTACGAGCAGTACTTC.

The CDR3 nucleotides are TGTGCCAGCAGCTCGCTGTCAGGGACAGGGGGCCAATCGACGGGCTACACCTTC. Protein sequence: CASSSLSGTGGQSTGYTF. The V call is TRBV7-2, the J call TRBJ1-2; 12 nucleotides align to TRBD1. The CDR3 loop spans 18 amino acids. The trim removed 4 bases at V and 8 bases at J, leaving 17 bases unmatched. Germline CDR1 reads SGHTA; CDR2 reads FQGNSA.

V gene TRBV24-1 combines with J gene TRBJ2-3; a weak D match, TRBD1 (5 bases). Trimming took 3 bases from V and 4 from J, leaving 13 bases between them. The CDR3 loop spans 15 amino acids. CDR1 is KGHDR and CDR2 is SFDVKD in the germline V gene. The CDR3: CATSDASGFPDTQYF. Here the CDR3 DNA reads TGTGCCACCAGTGATGCATCAGGGTTTCCAGATACGCAGTATTTT.

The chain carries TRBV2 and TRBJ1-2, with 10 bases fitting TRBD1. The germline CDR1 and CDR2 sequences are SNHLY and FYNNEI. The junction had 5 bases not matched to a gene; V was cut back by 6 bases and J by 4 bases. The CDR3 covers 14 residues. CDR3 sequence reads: CASRGQGQGYGYTF. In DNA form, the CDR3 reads TGTGCCAGCAGGGGACAGGGGCAAGGCTATGGCTACACCTTC.

The CDR3, as DNA: TGCAGCGTACAGGCGAACTATGGCTACACCTTC. Encoded protein: CSVQANYGYTF. The rearrangement joins TRBV29-1 to TRBJ1-2; possibly TRBD1 for D (5 bases). Per germline, CDR1 SQVTM and CDR2 ANQGSEA. V shed 6 bases and J shed 2 bases, with 7 bases lying between them. This CDR3 contains 11 residues.

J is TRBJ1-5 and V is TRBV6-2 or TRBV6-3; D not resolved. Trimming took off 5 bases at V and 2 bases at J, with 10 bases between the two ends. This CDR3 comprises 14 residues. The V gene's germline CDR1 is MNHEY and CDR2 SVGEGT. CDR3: CASSRGSGNQPQHF. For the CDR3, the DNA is TGTGCCAGCAGTCGAGGCAGCGGCAATCAGCCCCAGCATTTT.

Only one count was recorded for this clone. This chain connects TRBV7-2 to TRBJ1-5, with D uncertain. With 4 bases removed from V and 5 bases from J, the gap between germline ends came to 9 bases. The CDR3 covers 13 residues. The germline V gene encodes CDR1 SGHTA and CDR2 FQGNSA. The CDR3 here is CASSYQIYQPQHF. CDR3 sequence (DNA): TGTGCCAGCAGCTACCAGATCTATCAGCCCCAGCATTTT.

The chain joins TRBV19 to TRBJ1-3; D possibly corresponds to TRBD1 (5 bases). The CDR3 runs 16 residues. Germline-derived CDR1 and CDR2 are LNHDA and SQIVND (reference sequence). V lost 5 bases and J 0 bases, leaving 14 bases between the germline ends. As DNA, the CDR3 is TGTGCCAGTAGTGCCCCAGGGCAGCTCTCTGGAAACACCATATATTTT. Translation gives CASSAPGQLSGNTIYF.